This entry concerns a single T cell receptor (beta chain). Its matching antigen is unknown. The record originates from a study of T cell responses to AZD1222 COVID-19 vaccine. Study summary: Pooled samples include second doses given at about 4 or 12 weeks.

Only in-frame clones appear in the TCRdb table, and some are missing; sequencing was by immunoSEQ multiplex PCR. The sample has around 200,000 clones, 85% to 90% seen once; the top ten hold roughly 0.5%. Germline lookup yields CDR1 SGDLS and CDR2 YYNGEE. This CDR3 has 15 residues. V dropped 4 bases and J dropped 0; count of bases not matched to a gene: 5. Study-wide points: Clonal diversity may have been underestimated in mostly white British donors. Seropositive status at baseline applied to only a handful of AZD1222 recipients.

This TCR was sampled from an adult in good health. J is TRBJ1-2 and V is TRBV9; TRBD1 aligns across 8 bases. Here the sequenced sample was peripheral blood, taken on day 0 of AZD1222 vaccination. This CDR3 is CASSPRDRTNYGYTF. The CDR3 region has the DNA TGTGCCAGCAGCCCTCGGGACAGGACTAACTATGGCTACACCTTC.